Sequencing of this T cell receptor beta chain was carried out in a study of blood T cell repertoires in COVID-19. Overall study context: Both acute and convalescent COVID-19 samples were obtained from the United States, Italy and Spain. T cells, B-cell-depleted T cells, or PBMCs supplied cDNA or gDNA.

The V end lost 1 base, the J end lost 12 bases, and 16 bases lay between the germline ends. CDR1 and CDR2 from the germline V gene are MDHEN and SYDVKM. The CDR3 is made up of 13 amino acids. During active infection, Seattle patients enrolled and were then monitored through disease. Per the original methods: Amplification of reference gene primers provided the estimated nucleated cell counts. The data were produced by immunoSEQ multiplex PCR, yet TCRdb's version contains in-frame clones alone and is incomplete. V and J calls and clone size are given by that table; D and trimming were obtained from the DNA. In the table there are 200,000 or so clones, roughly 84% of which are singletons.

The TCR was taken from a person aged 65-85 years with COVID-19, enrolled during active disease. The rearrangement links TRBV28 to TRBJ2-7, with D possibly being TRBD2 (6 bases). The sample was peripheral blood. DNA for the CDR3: TGTGCCAGCAGTTTATCCCTGGGGGGATTATGGTACTTC. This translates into CASSLSLGGLWYF.